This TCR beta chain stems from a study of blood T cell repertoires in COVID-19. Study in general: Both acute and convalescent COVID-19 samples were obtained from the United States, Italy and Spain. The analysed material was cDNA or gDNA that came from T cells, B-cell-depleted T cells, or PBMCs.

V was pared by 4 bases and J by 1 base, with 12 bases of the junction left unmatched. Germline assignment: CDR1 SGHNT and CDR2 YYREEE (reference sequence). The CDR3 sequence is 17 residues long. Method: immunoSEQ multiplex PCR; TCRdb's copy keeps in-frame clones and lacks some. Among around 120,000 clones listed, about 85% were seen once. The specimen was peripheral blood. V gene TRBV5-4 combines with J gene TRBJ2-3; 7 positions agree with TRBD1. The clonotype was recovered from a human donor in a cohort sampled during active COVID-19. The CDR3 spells CASSTGQSLRGTDTQYF. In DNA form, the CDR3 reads TGTGCCAGCAGCACGGGACAGAGCCTGAGGGGCACAGATACGCAGTATTTT. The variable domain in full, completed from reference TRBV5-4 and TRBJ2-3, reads ETGVTQSPTHLIKTRGQQVTLRCSSQSGHNTVSWYQQALGQGPQFIFQYYREEENGRGNFPPRFSGLQFPNYSSELNVNALELDDSALYLCASSTGQSLRGTDTQYFGPGTRLTVL.